This TCR beta chain was identified in a study of T cells expressing NK-cell markers. This CDR3 spans 15 amino acids. The V gene's germline CDR1 is LGHNT and CDR2 FRNRAP. TCRdb re-called the 5' RACE reads and catalogs CDR3 proteins one per entry, DNA excluded. Its table records some 450,000 distinct CDR3 sequences. The sequenced sample was blood T cells: a sorted CD56 or NKG2C T cell subset, CD4+ or CD8+ T cells, or bulk PBMC T cells (not recorded which). The source of this sequence is a woman between 18 and 70 years old in good health. The chain employs TRBV12-5 and TRBJ1-2. CDR3 sequence: CASGSHGGRAYGYTF.